Detailed here is one T cell receptor beta chain. Its antigen is not identified. Sequence at one end of the junction differs from germline and may be a read error. Co-extracting RNA and DNA was done with about 20-34 mg of unsorted bulk tissue as input. Donors were untreated and chronically infected with HBV. A primer matching the constant region was used to make TCR beta cDNA from 500 ng of total RNA. Three nested multiplex PCR rounds, a slightly modified ARM-PCR, produced the libraries for TCR beta. TCRdb reanalysed the multiplex PCR reads using MiXCR and keeps one entry per CDR3 protein. The sample records roughly 120,000 distinct CDR3 sequences, around 60% being singletons. This specimen comes from a study of tumor-infiltrating lymphocytes in primary liver carcinoma. Whole-study context: Men as well as women, aged 30 to 69 years, made up the patients.

The study, taken as a whole, reports: Only about 7-25% of top clones were detected in each of the five tumor regions. Tumor-adjacent and tumor-blood pairs shared a smaller degree of overlap than tumor region pairs.

The TCR originated in a woman aged 60-70 years with primary liver carcinoma and hepatitis B virus infection. The source material was liver tumor tissue from sampling region 1. Indicated subset: tumor region T1, superior pole.

The chain's CDR3 is CASSLRQGSLDTEAFF. The CDR3 nucleotides are TGTGCCAGCAGCTTACGACAGGGGAGTTTGGACACTGAGGCTTTCTTT. The V call is TRBV11-3, the J call TRBJ1-1, with 8 positions matching TRBD1. The V gene's germline CDR1 is SGHNT and CDR2 YENEEA. The CDR3 is 16 amino acids.